A single T cell receptor beta chain is shown here with its context. The antigen remains undetermined. The donors, nominally healthy at sampling, likely had unrecorded immune exposures. This PCR relied on a set of 60 Vbeta primers and 13 Jbeta primers. The table came from immunoSEQ multiplex PCR; TCRdb's copy has only in-frame clones and leaves some out. Found here are 150,000 to 200,000 clones, over 70% of them singletons; the top ten hold 1% to 1.5%. This specimen comes from a study of cytomegalovirus exposure and HLA in healthy donors. Notes on the study in general: Trimming of TCR beta V- and J-genes showed a link, identified in a later analysis, to a missense DCLRE1C variant.

Material for sequencing was PBMCs. The sequence came from a middle-aged man in good health and CMV-seropositive.

Written as DNA, the CDR3 is TGTGCCAGCAGCGTAGGGCAGGGAAGAGATACGCAGTATTTT. It yields the protein CASSVGQGRDTQYF. The rearrangement joins TRBV9 to TRBJ2-3; D might be TRBD1 (5 bases). CDR1 and CDR2 from the germline V gene are SGDLS and YYNGEE. The CDR3 consists of 14 residues. V was clipped by 0 bases and J by 5 bases, with 10 bases between them.